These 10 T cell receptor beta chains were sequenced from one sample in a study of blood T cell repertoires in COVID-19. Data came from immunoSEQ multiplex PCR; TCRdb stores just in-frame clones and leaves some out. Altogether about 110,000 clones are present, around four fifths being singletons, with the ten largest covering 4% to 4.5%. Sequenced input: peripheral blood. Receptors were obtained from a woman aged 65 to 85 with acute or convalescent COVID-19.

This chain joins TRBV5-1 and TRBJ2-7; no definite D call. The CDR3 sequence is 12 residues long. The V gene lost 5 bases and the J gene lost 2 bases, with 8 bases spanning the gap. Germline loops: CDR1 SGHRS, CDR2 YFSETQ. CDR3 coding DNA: TGCGCCAGCAGTTCTACTACCTACGAGCAGTACTTC. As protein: CASSSTTYEQYF.

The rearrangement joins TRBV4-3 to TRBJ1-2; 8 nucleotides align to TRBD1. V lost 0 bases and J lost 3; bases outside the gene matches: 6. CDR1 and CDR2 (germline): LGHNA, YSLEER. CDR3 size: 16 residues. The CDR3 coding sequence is TGCGCCAGCAGCCAAGACGCGGACAGGGTAGACTATGGCTACACCTTC. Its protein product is CASSQDADRVDYGYTF.

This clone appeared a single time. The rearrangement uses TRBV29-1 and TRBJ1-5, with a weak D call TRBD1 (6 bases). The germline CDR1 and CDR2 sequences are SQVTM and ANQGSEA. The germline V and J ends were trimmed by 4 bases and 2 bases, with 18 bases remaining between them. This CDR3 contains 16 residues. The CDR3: CSVVYPGAAGNQPQHF. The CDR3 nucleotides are TGCAGCGTTGTATATCCAGGGGCAGCAGGCAATCAGCCCCAGCATTTT. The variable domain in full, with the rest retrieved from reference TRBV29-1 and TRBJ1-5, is SAVISQKPSRDICQRGTSLTIQCQVDSQVTMMFWYRQQPGQSLTLIATANQGSEATYESGFVIDKFPISRPNLTFSTLTVSNMSPEDSSIYLCSVVYPGAAGNQPQHFGDGTRLSIL.

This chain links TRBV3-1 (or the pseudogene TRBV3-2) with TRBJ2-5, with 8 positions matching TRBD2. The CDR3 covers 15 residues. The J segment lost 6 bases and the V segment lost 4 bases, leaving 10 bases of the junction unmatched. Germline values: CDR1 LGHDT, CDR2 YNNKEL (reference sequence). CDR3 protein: CASSLSGTRSQTQYF. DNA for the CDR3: TGTGCCAGCAGCCTTTCCGGGACTAGAAGTCAGACCCAGTACTTC.

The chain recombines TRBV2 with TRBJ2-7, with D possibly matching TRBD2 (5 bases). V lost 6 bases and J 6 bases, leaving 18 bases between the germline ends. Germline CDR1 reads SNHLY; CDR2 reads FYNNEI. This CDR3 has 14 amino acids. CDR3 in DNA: TGTGCCAGCAGCGACTCGCCCGGGATCACCGAGCAGTACGTC. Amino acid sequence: CASSDSPGITEQYV.

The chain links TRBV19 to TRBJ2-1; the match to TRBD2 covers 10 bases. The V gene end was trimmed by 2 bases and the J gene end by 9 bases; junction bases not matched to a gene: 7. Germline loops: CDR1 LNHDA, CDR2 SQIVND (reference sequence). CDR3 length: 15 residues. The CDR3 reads CASSIRLAGEGEQFF. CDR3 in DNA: TGTGCCAGTAGTATAAGGCTAGCGGGAGAGGGTGAGCAGTTCTTC.

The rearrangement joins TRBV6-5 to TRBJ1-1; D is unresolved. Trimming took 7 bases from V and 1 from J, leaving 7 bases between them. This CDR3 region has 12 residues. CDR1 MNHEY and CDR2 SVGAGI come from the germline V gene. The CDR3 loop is CASTTKNTEAFF. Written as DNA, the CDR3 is TGTGCCAGCACAACTAAGAACACTGAAGCTTTCTTT.

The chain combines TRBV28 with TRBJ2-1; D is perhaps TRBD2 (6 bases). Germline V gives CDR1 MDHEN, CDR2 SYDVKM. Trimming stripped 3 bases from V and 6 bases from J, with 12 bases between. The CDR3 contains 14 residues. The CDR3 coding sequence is TGTGCCAGCAGTTTGGGTGGGACTGTCAATGAGCAGTTCTTC. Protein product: CASSLGGTVNEQFF.

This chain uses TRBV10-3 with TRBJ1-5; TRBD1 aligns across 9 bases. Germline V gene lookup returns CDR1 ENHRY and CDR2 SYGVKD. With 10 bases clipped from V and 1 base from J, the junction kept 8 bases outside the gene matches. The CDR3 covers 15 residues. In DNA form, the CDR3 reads TGTGCCACCCGGGACAGGGATCGGAGCAATCAGCCCCAGCATTTT. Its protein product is CATRDRDRSNQPQHF.

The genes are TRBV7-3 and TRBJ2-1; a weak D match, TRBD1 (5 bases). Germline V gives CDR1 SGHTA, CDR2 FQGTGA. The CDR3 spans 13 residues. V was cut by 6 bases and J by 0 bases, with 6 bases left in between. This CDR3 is CASSQGSYNEQFF. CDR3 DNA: TGTGCCAGCAGTCAGGGCTCCTACAATGAGCAGTTCTTC.